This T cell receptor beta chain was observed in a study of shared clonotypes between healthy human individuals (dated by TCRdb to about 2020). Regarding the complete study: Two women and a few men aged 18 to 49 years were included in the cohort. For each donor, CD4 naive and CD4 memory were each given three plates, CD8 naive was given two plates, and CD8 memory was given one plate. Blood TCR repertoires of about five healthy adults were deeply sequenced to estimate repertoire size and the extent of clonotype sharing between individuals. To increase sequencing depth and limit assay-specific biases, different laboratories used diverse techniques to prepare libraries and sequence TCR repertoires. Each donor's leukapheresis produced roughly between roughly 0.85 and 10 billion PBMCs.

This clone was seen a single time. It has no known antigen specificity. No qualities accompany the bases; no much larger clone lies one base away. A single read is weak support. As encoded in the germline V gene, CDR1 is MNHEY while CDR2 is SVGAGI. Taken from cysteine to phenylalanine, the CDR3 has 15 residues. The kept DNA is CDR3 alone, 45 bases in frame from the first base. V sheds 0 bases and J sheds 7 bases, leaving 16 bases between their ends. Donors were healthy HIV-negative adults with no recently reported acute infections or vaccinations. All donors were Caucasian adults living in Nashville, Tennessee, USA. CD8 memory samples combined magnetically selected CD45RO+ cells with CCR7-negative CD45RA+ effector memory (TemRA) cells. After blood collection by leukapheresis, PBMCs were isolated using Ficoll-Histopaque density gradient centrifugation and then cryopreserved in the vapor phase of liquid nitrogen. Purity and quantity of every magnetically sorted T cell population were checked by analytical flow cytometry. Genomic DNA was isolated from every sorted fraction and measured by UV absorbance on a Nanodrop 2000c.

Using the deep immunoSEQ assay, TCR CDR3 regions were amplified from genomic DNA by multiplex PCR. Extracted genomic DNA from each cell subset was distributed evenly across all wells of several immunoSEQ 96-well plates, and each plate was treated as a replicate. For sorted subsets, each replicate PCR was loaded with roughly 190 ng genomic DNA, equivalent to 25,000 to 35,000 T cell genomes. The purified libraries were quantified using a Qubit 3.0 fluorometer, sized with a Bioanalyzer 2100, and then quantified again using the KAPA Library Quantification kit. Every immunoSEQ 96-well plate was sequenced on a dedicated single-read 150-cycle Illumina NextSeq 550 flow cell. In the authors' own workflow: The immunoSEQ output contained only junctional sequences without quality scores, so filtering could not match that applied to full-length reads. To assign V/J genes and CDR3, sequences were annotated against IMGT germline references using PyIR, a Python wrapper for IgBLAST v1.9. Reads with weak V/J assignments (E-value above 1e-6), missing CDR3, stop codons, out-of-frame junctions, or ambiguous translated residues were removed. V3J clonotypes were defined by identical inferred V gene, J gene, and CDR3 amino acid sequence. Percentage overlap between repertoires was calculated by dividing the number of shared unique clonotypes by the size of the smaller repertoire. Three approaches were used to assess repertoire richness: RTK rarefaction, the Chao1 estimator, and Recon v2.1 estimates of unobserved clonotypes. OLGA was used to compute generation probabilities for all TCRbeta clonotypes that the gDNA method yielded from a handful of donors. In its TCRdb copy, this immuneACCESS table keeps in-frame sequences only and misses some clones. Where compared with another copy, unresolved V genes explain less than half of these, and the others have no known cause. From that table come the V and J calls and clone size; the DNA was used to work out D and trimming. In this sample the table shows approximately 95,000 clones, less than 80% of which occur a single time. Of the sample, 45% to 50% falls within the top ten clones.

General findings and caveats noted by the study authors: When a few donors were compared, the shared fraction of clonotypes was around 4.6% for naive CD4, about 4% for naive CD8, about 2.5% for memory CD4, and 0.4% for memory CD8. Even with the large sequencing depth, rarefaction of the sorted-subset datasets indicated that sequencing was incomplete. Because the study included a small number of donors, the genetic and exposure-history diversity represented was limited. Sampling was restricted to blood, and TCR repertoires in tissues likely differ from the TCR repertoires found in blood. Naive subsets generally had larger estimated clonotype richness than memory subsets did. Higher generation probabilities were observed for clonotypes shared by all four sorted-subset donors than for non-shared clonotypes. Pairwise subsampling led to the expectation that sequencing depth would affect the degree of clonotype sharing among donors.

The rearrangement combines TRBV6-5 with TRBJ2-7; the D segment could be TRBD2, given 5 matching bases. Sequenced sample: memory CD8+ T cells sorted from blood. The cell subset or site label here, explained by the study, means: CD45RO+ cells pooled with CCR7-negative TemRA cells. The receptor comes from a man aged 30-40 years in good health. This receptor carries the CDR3 CASSYSRRTMEEQYF. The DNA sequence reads TGTGCCAGCAGTTACTCGAGGAGGACCATGGAAGAGCAGTACTTC.